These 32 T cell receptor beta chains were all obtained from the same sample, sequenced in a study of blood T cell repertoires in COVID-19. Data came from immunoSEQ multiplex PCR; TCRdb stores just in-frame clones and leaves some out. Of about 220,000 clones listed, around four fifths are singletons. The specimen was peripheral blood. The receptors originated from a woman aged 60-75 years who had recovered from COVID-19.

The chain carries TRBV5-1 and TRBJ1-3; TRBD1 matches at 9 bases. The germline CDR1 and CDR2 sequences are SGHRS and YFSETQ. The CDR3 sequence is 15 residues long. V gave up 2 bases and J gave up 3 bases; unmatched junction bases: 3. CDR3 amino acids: CASSLGTGNGNTIYF. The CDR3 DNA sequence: TGCGCCAGCAGCTTAGGGACAGGGAATGGAAACACCATATATTTT.

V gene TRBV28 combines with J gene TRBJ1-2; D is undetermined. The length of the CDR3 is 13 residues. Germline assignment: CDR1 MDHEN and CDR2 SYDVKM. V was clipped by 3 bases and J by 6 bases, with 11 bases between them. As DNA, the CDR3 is TGTGCCAGCAGTTTGAAGTGGTCTAATGGCTACACCTTC. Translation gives CASSLKWSNGYTF.

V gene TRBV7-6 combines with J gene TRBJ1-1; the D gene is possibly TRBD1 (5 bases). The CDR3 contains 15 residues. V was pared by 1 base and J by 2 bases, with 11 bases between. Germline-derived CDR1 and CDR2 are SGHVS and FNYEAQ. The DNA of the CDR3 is TGTGCCAGCAGCTTAGTCGACGACAGCAACACTGAAGCTTTCTTT. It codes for CASSLVDDSNTEAFF.

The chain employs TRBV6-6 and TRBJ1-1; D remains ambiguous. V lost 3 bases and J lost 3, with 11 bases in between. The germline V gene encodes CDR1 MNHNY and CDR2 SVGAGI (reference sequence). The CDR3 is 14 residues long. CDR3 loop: CASSYRGSDTEAFF. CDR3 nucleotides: TGTGCCAGCAGTTATCGGGGATCGGACACTGAAGCTTTCTTT.

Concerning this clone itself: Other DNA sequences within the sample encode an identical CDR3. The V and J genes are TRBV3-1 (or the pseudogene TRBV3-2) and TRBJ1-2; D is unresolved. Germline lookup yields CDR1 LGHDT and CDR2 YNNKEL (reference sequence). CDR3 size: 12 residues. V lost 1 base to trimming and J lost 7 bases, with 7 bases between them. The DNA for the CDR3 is TGTGCCAGCAGCCAAGGAGGAGTTGGCTACACCTTC. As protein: CASSQGGVGYTF.

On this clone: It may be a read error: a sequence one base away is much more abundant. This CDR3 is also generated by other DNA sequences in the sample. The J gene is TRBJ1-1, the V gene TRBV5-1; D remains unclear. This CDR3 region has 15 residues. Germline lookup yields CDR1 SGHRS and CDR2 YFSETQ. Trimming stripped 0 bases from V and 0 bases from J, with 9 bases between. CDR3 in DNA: TGCGCCAGCAGCTTGGGGGCAGACATGAACACTGAAGCTTTCTTT. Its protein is CASSLGADMNTEAFF.

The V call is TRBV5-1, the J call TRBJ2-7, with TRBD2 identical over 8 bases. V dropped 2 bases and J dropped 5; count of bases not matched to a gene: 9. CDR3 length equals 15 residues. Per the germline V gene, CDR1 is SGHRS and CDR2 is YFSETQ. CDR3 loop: CASSLTGGPLHEQYF. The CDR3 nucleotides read TGCGCCAGCAGCTTAACGGGGGGGCCTCTCCACGAGCAGTACTTC.

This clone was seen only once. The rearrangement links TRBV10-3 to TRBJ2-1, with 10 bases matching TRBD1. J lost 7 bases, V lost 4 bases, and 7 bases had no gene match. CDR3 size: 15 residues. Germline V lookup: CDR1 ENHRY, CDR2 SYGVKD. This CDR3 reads CAISVETGGSNEQFF. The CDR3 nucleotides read TGTGCCATCAGTGTGGAGACAGGGGGCTCGAATGAGCAGTTCTTC.

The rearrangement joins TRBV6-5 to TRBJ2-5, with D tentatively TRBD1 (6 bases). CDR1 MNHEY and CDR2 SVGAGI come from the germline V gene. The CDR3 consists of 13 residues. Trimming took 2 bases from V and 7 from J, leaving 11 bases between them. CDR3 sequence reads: CASSYRDTRTQYF. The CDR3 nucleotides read TGTGCCAGCAGTTACAGGGACACCCGGACCCAGTACTTC.

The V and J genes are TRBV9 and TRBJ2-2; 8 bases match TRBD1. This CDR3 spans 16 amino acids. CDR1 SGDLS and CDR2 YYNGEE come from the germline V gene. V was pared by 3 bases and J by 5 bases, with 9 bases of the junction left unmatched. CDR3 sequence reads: CASSGIRGRGTGELFF. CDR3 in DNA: TGTGCCAGCAGCGGTATCAGGGGGCGCGGGACCGGGGAGCTGTTTTTT.

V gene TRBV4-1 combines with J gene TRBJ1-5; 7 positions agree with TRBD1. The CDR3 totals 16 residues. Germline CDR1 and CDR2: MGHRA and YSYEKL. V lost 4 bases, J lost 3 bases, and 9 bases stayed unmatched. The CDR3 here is CASSPHDRVVNQPQHF. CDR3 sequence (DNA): TGCGCCAGCAGCCCACACGACAGGGTGGTCAATCAGCCCCAGCATTTT.

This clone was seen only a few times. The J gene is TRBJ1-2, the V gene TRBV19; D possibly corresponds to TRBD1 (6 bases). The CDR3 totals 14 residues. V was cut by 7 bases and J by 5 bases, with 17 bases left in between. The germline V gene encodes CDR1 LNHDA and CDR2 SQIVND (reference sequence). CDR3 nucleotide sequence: TGTGCCAGTATGGGCCAGGGGCGTTGGTATGGCTACACCTTC. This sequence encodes CASMGQGRWYGYTF.

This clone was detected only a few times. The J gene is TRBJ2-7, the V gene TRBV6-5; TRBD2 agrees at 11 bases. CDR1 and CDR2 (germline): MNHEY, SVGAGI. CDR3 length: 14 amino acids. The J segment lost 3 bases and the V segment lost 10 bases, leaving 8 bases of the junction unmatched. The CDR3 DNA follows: TGTGCCACCCGAACTAGCGGGGGCCTCTACGAGCAGTACTTC. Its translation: CATRTSGGLYEQYF.

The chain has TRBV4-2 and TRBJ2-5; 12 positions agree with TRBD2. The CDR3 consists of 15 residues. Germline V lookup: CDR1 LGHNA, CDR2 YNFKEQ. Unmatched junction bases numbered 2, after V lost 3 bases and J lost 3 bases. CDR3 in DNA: TGTGCCAGCAGCCATCTAGCGGGGGGGGAAGAGACCCAGTACTTC. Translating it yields CASSHLAGGEETQYF.

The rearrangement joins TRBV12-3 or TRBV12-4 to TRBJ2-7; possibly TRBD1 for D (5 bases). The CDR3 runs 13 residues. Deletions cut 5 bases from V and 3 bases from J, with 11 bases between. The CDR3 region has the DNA TGTGCCAGCAGTCCAGGGTCCGGCTACGAGCAGTACTTC. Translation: CASSPGSGYEQYF.

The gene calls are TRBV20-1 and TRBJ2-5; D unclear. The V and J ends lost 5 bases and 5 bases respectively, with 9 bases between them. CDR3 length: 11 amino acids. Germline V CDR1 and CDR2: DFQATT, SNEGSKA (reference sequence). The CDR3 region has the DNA TGCAGTGCTCAGTTGGAGGAGACCCAGTACTTC. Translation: CSAQLEETQYF.

In DNA, the CDR3 is TGTGCCAGCAGCTTATTCTCACTAGCGGGATCCACAGATACGCAGTATTTT. This sequence encodes CASSLFSLAGSTDTQYF. The V call is TRBV7-8, the J call TRBJ2-3, with 10 bases aligning to TRBD2. The CDR3 loop spans 17 amino acids. CDR1 and CDR2 (germline): SGHVS, FQNEAQ. The ends lost 2 bases at V and 2 bases at J; junction bases unmatched: 7. The full variable domain, with the rest looked up from reference TRBV7-8 and TRBJ2-3, is GAGVSQSPRYKVAKRGQDVALRCDPISGHVSLFWYQQALGQGPEFLTYFQNEAQLDKSGLPSDRFFAERPEGSVSTLKIQRTQQEDSAVYLCASSLFSLAGSTDTQYFGPGTRLTVL.

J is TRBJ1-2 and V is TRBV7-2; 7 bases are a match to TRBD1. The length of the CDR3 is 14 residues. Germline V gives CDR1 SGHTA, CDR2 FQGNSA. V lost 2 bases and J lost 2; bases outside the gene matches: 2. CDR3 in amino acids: CASSLLQGNYGYTF. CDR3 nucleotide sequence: TGTGCCAGCAGCTTATTACAGGGGAACTATGGCTACACCTTC.

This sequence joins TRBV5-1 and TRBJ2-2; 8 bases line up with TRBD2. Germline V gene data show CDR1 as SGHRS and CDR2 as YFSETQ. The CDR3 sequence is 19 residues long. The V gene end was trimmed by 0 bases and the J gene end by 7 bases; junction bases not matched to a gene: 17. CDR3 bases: TGCGCCAGCAGCTTGGAACCCCCTACCGGGGGGGCCGGTATCGGGGAGCTGTTTTTT. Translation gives CASSLEPPTGGAGIGELFF.

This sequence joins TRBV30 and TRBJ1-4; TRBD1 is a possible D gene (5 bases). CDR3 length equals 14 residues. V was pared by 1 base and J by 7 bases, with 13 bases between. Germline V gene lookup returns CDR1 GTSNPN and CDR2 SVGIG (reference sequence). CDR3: CAWSAGGWSEKLFF. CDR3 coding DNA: TGTGCCTGGAGTGCGGGGGGATGGAGTGAAAAACTGTTTTTT.

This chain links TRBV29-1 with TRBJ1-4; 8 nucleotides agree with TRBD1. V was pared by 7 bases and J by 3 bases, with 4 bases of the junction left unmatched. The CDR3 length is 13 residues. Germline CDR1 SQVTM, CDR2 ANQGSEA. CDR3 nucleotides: TGCAGCGCGGGGACAGGAGCTAATGAAAAACTGTTTTTT. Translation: CSAGTGANEKLFF. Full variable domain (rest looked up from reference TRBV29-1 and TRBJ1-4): SAVISQKPSRDICQRGTSLTIQCQVDSQVTMMFWYRQQPGQSLTLIATANQGSEATYESGFVIDKFPISRPNLTFSTLTVSNMSPEDSSIYLCSAGTGANEKLFFGSGTQLSVL.

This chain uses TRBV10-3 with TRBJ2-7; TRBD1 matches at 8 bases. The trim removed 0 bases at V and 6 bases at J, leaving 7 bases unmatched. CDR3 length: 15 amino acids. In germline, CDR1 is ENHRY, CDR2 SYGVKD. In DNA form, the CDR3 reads TGTGCCATCAGTGAGTCCCGGACAGGGAAAGGCGAGCAGTACTTC. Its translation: CAISESRTGKGEQYF.

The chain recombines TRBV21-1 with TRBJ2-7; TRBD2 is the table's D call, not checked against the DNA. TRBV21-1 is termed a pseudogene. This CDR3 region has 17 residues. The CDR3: CASTTRLAGGNSYEQYF. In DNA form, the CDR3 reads TGTGCCAGCACGACCCGGCTAGCGGGGGGAAACTCCTACGAGCAGTACTTC.

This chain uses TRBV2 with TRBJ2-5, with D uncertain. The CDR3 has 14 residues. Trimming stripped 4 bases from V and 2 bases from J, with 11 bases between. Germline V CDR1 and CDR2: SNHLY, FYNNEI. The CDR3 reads CASSVWLVQETQYF. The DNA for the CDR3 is TGTGCCAGCAGTGTCTGGCTGGTTCAAGAGACCCAGTACTTC.

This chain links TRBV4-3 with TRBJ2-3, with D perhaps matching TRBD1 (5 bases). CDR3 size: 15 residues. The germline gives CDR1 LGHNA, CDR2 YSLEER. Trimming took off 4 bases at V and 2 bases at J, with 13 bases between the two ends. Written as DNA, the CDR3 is TGCGCCAGCAGCCTTCAAGGGGCAGACACAGATACGCAGTATTTT. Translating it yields CASSLQGADTDTQYF.

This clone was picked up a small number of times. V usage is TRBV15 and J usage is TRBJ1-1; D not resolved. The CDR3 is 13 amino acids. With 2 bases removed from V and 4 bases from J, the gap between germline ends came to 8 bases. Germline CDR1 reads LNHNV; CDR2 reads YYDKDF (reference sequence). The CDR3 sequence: CATSRPLFTEAFF. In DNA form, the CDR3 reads TGTGCCACCAGCAGACCCCTATTCACTGAAGCTTTCTTT.

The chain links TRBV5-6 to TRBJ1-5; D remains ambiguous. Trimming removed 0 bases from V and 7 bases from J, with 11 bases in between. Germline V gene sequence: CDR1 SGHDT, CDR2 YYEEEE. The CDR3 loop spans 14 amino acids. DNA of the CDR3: TGTGCCAGCAGCTTGGATAGGCAGGCACAGCCCCAGCATTTT. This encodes CASSLDRQAQPQHF.

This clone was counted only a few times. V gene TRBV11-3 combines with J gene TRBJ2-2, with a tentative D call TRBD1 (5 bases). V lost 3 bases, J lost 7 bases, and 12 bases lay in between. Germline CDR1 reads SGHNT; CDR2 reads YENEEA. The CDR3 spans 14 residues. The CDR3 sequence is CASSFSQGHGELFF. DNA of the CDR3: TGTGCCAGCAGCTTTTCTCAGGGTCACGGGGAGCTGTTTTTT.

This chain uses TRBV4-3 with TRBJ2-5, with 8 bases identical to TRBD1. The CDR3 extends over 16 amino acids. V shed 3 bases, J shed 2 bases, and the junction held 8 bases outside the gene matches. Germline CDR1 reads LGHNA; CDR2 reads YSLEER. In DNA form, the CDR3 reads TGCGCCAGCAGCCACCACGGACAGGGCGATCAAGAGACCCAGTACTTC. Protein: CASSHHGQGDQETQYF.

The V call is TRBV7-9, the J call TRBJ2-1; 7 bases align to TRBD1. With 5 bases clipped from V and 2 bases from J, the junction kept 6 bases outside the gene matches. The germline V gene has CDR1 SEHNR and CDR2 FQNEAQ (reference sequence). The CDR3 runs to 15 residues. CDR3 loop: CASSLFGTAYNEQFF. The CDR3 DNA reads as TGTGCCAGCAGCCTCTTCGGGACAGCCTACAATGAGCAGTTCTTC.

The CDR3 loop is CASSYSSWDTEAFF. The CDR3, as DNA: TGTGCCAGCAGCTATAGTAGCTGGGACACTGAAGCTTTCTTT. V is TRBV9 and J is TRBJ1-1, with unresolved D. The germline V gene encodes CDR1 SGDLS and CDR2 YYNGEE. The CDR3 is made up of 14 amino acids. Trimming took off 4 bases at V and 3 bases at J, with 13 bases between the two ends.

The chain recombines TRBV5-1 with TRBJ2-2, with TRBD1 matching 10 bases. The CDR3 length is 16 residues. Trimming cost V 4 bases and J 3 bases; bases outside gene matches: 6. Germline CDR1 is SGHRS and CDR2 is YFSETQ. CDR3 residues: CASSPMGTGDTGELFF. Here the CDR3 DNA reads TGCGCCAGCAGCCCTATGGGGACAGGGGACACCGGGGAGCTGTTTTTT. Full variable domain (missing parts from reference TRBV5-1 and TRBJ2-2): KAGVTQTPRYLIKTRGQQVTLSCSPISGHRSVSWYQQTPGQGLQFLFEYFSETQRNKGNFPGRFSGRQFSNSRSEMNVSTLELGDSALYLCASSPMGTGDTGELFFGEGSRLTVL.